This is a list of T cell receptor beta chains from one sample in a study of blood T cell repertoires in COVID-19. Assay: immunoSEQ multiplex PCR; the TCRdb copy retains only in-frame clones and omits some. The repertoire holds 350,000 to 400,000 clones, with around 89% as singletons. Sequenced sample: peripheral blood. All receptors come from a woman in her twenties or thirties with COVID-19, enrolled during active disease. Each CDR3 is given with its conserved first and last residue. D genes are given only for firm matches. A clone size is listed for some rows: how often the clone was seen (once, few, many), or a class if it is expanded.

.,TRBV5-1,TRBJ2-1,TRBD2,TGCGCCAGCAGCTCAAGCGGGGGGGCTTACAATGAGCAGTTCTTC,CASSSSGGAYNEQFF
.,TRBV4-3,TRBJ2-1,TRBD2,TGCGCCAGCAGCCAAGATCACCGGGCTAGCGGGGAGAATAAGTTCTTC,CASSQDHRASGENKFF
.,TRBV27,TRBJ2-7,.,TGTGCCAGCAGTTTCTCGGAGCCCACGGCCGAGCAGTACTTC,CASSFSEPTAEQYF
.,TRBV15,TRBJ1-5,.,TGTGCCACCAGCAGAGATCTAGGGGCGGGACAGCCCCAGCATTTT,CATSRDLGAGQPQHF
.,TRBV9,TRBJ2-1,.,TGTGCCAGCAGCGACCGGGAGTGGTCCTACAATGAGCAGTTCTTC,CASSDREWSYNEQFF
.,TRBV7-2,TRBJ1-5,.,TGTGCCAGCAGCTTTGTTGGGCAGCCGATAAATCAGCCCCAGCATTTT,CASSFVGQPINQPQHF
.,TRBV2,TRBJ2-5,TRBD1,TGTGCCATAGGACAGGGCCAAGAGACCCAGTACTTC,CAIGQGQETQYF
.,TRBV24-1,TRBJ2-1,.,TGTGCCACCGGAGGCTACAAGGGTGAGCAGTTCTTC,CATGGYKGEQFF
few,TRBV11-2,TRBJ2-1,.,TGTGCCAGCAGCTTATCGCGGTACAATGAGCAGTTCTTC,CASSLSRYNEQFF
.,TRBV3-1/TRBV3-2,TRBJ2-5,TRBD2,TGTGCCAGCCGAAATCCTAGCGGCCCGAAAGAGACCCAGTACTTC,CASRNPSGPKETQYF
.,TRBV5-1,TRBJ1-5,.,TGCGCCAGCAGCTTGGCGGGGGGAGACCAGCCCCAGCATTTT,CASSLAGGDQPQHF
few,TRBV19,TRBJ1-5,.,TGTGCCAGTACCTCCCTCCTCCGGGGGAGCAATCAGCCCCAGCATTTT,CASTSLLRGSNQPQHF
.,TRBV5-1,TRBJ2-3,.,TGCGCCAGCAGCTTGCTGGGGGCTGGCACAGATACGCAGTATTTT,CASSLLGAGTDTQYF
.,TRBV5-5,TRBJ2-3,TRBD2,TGTGCCAGCAGCTCACCGACTAGCGGAACAGATACGCAGTATTTT,CASSSPTSGTDTQYF
.,TRBV27,TRBJ1-1,.,TGTGCCAGCAGTTTTTACCCGGGACACCCGGCGAACACTGAAGCTTTCTTT,CASSFYPGHPANTEAFF
.,TRBV2,TRBJ2-1,TRBD2,TGTGCCAGCAGCCAACTACTAGCGGGGGGGCGAAATGAGCAGTTCTTC,CASSQLLAGGRNEQFF
.,TRBV19,TRBJ1-4,TRBD1,TGTGCCAGTGAAGGGACAGATTTCGTCTTGCACCATGAAAAACTGTTTTTT,CASEGTDFVLHHEKLFF
.,TRBV3-1/TRBV3-2,TRBJ2-4,TRBD2,TGTGCCAGCAGCCTTGGGACTAGCGGGAGACTAGCCAAAAACATTCAGTACTTC,CASSLGTSGRLAKNIQYF
.,TRBV28,TRBJ2-3,.,TGTGCCAGCAGTCCCCGGGACACGTACACAGATACGCAGTATTTT,CASSPRDTYTDTQYF
.,TRBV13,TRBJ2-5,.,TGTGCCAGCAGTGAAACCCAGGGGGGATCAGAGACCCAGTACTTC,CASSETQGGSETQYF
few,TRBV4-1,TRBJ2-1,TRBD2,TGCGCCAGCAGCCCCACCGGGACTAGCGCCTACAATGAGCAGTTCTTC,CASSPTGTSAYNEQFF
.,TRBV3-1/TRBV3-2,TRBJ2-5,.,TGTGCCAGCAGCCAAGAGGGACTCAGAGAGACCCAGTACTTC,CASSQEGLRETQYF
once,TRBV7-2,TRBJ2-5,.,TGTGCCAGCAGCTTAGATGGCTACCAAGAGACCCAGTACTTC,CASSLDGYQETQYF
once,TRBV28,TRBJ1-1,TRBD1,TGTGCCACCAACACGGGGACAGGGGGCTGGCGAACTGAAGCTTTCTTT,CATNTGTGGWRTEAFF
few,TRBV7-2,TRBJ1-4,.,TGTGCCAGCAGCTTAACAGGGCCCACTAATGAAAAACTGTTTTTT,CASSLTGPTNEKLFF
few,TRBV7-2,TRBJ2-1,TRBD1,TGTGCCAGCAGCTTACCGGGACAGTACAATGAGCAGTTCTTC,CASSLPGQYNEQFF
once,TRBV4-3,TRBJ2-3,TRBD1,TGCGCCAGCAGCCCGGTGACAGGGTGGAGCACAGATACGCAGTATTTT,CASSPVTGWSTDTQYF
.,TRBV5-8,TRBJ2-7,TRBD1,TGTGCCGGTCGGCGGTATACAGGGGAATTTGACTACGAGCAGTACTTC,CAGRRYTGEFDYEQYF
few,TRBV5-4,TRBJ2-1,TRBD2,TGTGCCAGCAGACCCTGGGGGTCTAGCGGGAGGGGATTCAATGAGCAGTTCTTC,CASRPWGSSGRGFNEQFF
.,TRBV15,TRBJ2-3,.,TGTGCCACCAGCGGCCACTACAGGGATATGAGCACAGATACGCAGTATTTT,CATSGHYRDMSTDTQYF
.,TRBV7-2,TRBJ2-2,.,TGTGCCAGCAGCTTGCGGGCTTGGATCGCCGGGGAGCTGTTTTTT,CASSLRAWIAGELFF
.,TRBV7-2,TRBJ2-2,.,TGTGCCAGCAGCCTTAGGGCTAGCGCGAACACCGGGGAGCTGTTTTTT,CASSLRASANTGELFF
.,TRBV5-1,TRBJ2-3,.,TGCGCCAGCAGCTTGCAGAGGCGTACAGATACGCAGTATTTT,CASSLQRRTDTQYF
.,TRBV5-1,TRBJ2-2,TRBD1,TGCGCCAGCAGCGAACAGGGGTCCGGGGAGCTGTTTTTT,CASSEQGSGELFF
.,TRBV19,TRBJ2-5,TRBD2,TGTGCCAGTAGTATCACTTCTAGCGGCCAAGAGACCCAGTACTTC,CASSITSSGQETQYF